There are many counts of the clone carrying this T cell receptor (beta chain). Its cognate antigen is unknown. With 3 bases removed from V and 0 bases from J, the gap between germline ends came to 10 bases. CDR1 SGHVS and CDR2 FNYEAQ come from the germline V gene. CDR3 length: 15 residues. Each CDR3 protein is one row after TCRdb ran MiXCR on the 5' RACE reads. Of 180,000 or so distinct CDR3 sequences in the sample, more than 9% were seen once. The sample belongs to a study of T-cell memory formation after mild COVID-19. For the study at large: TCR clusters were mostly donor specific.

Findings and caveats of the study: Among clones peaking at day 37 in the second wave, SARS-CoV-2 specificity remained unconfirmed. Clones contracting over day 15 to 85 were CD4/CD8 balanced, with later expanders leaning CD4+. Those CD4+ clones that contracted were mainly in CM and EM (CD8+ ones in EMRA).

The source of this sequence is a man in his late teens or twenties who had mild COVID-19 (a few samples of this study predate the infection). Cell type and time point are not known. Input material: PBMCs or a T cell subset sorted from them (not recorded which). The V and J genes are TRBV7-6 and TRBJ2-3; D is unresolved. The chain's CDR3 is CASSFQPASTDTQYF. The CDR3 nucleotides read TGTGCCAGCAGCTTCCAGCCGGCCAGCACAGATACGCAGTATTTT.